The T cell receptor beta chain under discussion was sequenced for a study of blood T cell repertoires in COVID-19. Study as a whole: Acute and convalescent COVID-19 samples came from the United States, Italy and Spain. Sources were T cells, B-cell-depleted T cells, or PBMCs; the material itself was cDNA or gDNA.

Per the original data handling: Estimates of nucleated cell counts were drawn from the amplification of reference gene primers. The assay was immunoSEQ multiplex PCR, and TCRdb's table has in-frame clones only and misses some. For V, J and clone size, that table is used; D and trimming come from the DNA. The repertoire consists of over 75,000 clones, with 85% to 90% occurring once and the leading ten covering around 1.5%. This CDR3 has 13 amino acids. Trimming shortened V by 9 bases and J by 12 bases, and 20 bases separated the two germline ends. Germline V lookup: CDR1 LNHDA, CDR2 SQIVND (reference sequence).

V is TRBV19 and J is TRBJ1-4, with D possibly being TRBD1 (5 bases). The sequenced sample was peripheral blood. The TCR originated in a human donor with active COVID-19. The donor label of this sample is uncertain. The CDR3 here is CASRGGIPSELFF. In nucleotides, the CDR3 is TGTGCCAGCCGCGGGGGTATTCCGTCGGAACTGTTTTTT.